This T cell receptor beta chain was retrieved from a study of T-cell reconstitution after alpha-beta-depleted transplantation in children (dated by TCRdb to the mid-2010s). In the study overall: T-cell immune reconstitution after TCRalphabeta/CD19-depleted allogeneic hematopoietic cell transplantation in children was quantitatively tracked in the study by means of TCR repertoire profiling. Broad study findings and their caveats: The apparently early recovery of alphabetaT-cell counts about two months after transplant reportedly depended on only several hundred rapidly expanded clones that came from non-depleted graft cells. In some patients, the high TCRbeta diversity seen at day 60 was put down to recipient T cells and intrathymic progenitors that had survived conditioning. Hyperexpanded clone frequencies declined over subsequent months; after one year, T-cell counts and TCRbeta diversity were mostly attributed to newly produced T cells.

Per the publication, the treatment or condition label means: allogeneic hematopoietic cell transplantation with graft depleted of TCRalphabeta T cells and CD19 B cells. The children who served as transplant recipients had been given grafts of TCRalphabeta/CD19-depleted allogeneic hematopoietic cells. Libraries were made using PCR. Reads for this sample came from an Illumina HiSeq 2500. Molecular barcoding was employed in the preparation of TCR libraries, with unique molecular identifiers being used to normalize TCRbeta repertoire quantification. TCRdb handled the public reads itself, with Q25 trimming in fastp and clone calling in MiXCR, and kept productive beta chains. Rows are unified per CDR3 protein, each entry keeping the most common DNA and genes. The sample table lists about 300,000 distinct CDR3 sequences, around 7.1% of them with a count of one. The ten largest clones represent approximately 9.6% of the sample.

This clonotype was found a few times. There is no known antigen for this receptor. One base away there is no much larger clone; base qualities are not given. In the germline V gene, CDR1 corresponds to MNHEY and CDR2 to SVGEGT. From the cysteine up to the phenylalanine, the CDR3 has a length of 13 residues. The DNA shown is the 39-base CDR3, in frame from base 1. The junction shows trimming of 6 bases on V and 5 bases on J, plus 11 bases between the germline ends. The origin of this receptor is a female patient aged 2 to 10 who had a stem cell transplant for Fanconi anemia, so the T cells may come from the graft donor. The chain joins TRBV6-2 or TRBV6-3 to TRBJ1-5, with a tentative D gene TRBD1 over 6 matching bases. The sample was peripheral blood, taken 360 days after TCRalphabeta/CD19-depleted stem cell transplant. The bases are TGTGCCAGCAGGTTGGCAGGGGATCAGCCCCAGCATTTT. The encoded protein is CASRLAGDQPQHF.